The rows below give T cell receptor beta chains drawn from one sample of a study of vaccination and CD4 T cells after COVID-19. MiXCR was run by TCRdb on the PCR reads, yielding one entry per CDR3 protein. The sample contains 9,500 to 11,000 distinct CDR3 sequences, 25% to 35% of which appear only once. Their antigen targets remain unknown. The sequenced sample was CD4+ T cells from blood, cultured in vitro, obtained after SARS-CoV-2 vaccination. The source is a human donor who had recovered from COVID-19. CDR3s include the opening cysteine and the closing phenylalanine or tryptophan. A D gene is named only where the DNA matches it firmly. The size field is filled for only some rows; it gives once, few, many or a size class.

V gene	D gene	J gene	clone size	CDR3 protein	CDR3 DNA
TRBV28	-	TRBJ1-4	-	CASVSGGDDKLFF	TGTGCCAGTGTTAGTGGAGGAGATGACAAACTGTTTTTT
TRBV6-2/TRBV6-3	TRBD1	TRBJ1-2	-	CASSYPGTGMGYGYTF	TGTGCCAGCAGTTACCCCGGGACAGGGATGGGCTATGGCTACACCTTC
TRBV2	-	TRBJ2-1	-	CASRGDSSSYNEQFF	TGTGCCAGCAGGGGGGACTCAAGCTCCTACAATGAGCAGTTCTTC
TRBV27	-	TRBJ2-7	-	CASSPQGTNYEQYF	TGTGCCAGCAGTCCCCAGGGAACCAACTACGAGCAGTACTTC
TRBV20-1	-	TRBJ2-1	once	CSARDVRNLRPQFF	TGCAGTGCTAGAGATGTTAGGAATCTAAGGCCTCAGTTCTTC
TRBV27	-	TRBJ2-7	few	CASSPWRLSSYEQYF	TGTGCCAGCAGCCCATGGCGCTTGAGCTCCTACGAGCAGTACTTC
TRBV7-2	-	TRBJ2-2	few	CASSLVGNTNTGELFF	TGTGCCAGCAGCTTAGTCGGCAACACGAACACCGGGGAGCTGTTTTTT
TRBV6-1	TRBD1	TRBJ1-5	few	CATTRGTGPNQPQHF	TGTGCCACCACCCGCGGGACAGGGCCTAATCAGCCCCAGCATTTT
TRBV25-1	-	TRBJ1-6	few	CASSNPQTNSPLHF	TGTGCCAGCAGTAATCCCCAGACTAATTCACCCCTCCACTTT
TRBV4-3	-	TRBJ1-1	-	CASSHSAGMNTEAFF	TGCGCCAGCAGCCACTCGGCGGGGATGAACACTGAAGCTTTCTTT
TRBV19	-	TRBJ2-2	few	CASRRVGTGELFF	TGTGCCAGCCGCCGGGTGGGGACCGGGGAGCTGTTTTTT
TRBV10-1	-	TRBJ2-1	few	CASSVGRGYNEQFF	TGCGCCAGCAGTGTGGGGCGCGGCTACAATGAGCAGTTCTTC
TRBV25-1	-	TRBJ2-5	-	CASSIYSGFQETQYF	TGTGCCAGCAGTATCTATTCAGGGTTTCAAGAGACCCAGTACTTC
TRBV27	-	TRBJ2-7	large	CASSLRGQSSYEQYF	TGTGCCAGCAGTTTACGTGGGCAGAGCTCCTACGAGCAGTACTTC
TRBV27	TRBD1	TRBJ1-1	-	CASSLSAGTGDIYAEAFF	TGTGCCAGCAGTTTATCAGCCGGGACAGGGGACATATACGCTGAAGCTTTCTTT
TRBV30	TRBD1	TRBJ1-5	once	CAWSAGTGGWMPQHF	TGTGCCTGGAGTGCCGGGACAGGGGGTTGGATGCCCCAGCATTTT
TRBV27	TRBD2	TRBJ2-1	-	CASRGLSGVFPQSSYNEQFF	TGTGCCAGCAGGGGTCTTAGCGGGGTCTTCCCGCAAAGCTCCTACAATGAGCAGTTCTTC
TRBV20-1	TRBD1	TRBJ2-7	-	CSVEPPRRGSYEQYF	TGCAGTGTTGAACCCCCCCGCAGGGGGTCCTACGAGCAGTACTTC
TRBV7-9	-	TRBJ1-1	few	CASSLGMGSWGNTEAFF	TGTGCCAGCAGCTTAGGGATGGGGAGTTGGGGGAACACTGAAGCTTTCTTT
TRBV27	TRBD2	TRBJ2-1	medium-sized	CASRPGLAGVDEQFF	TGTGCCAGCAGGCCCGGACTAGCGGGAGTCGATGAGCAGTTCTTC
TRBV7-2	-	TRBJ2-1	-	CASSLLGTEQFF	TGTGCCAGCAGCTTATTGGGGACAGAGCAGTTCTTC